The 15 T cell receptor beta chains below come from one sample, sequenced in a study of shared clonotypes between healthy human individuals. Libraries were prepared by immunoSEQ multiplex PCR; TCRdb keeps only in-frame clonotypes and omits some of them. In the table there are roughly 2,500,000 clones, approximately 93% of which are singletons. Sequenced input: naive CD4+ T cells from PBMCs. The sample's subset: CD45RA+ positively selected. The receptors were sampled from a young man in good health. Some clones in this sample may be carry-over from other donors' samples.

The chain employs TRBV4-1 and TRBJ1-1, with 9 bases identical to TRBD1. The V segment lost 4 bases and the J segment 4 bases; nucleotides outside the gene matches: 16. The CDR3 consists of 18 residues. Germline CDR1 MGHRA, CDR2 YSYEKL. The CDR3 sequence: CASSPDPGQGDRGTEAFF. The CDR3 DNA reads as TGCGCCAGCAGCCCGGATCCGGGACAGGGCGATAGGGGCACTGAAGCTTTCTTT.

The V gene is TRBV5-4, the J gene TRBJ2-5, with TRBD2 matching 9 bases. V dropped 4 bases and J dropped 1; count of bases not matched to a gene: 8. CDR1 is SGHNT, CDR2 YYREEE, per germline (reference sequence). CDR3 length equals 16 residues. The CDR3, as DNA: TGTGCCAGCAGCCTTGCCGTAGCGGGAGCCCAAGAGACCCAGTACTTC. Its translation: CASSLAVAGAQETQYF.

The chain links TRBV19 to TRBJ1-5; 7 nucleotides align to TRBD1. Germline assignment: CDR1 LNHDA and CDR2 SQIVND (reference sequence). The CDR3 sequence is 17 residues long. Unmatched junction bases numbered 17, after V lost 6 bases and J lost 6 bases. The CDR3 nucleotides are TGTGCCAGTAGGGGAGGAGGGGGCGCAGGGTCGGGTCAGCCCCAGCATTTT. It codes for CASRGGGGAGSGQPQHF.

J is TRBJ2-1 and V is TRBV9; 13 nucleotides line up with TRBD2. Germline V lookup: CDR1 SGDLS, CDR2 YYNGEE. V lost 4 bases, J lost 4 bases, and 5 bases stayed unmatched. The CDR3 is made up of 16 amino acids. The CDR3 here is CASSPQTSGRYNEQFF. The DNA for the CDR3 is TGTGCCAGCAGCCCTCAGACTAGCGGGAGGTACAATGAGCAGTTCTTC.

This clone was observed once. This sequence joins TRBV7-9 and TRBJ2-1; 9 nucleotides match TRBD2. The CDR3 has 16 amino acids. Germline CDR1 and CDR2: SEHNR and FQNEAQ (reference sequence). V was clipped by 1 base and J by 10 bases; unmatched bases: 11. The CDR3 here is CASSLVAAGGRGEQFF. The DNA of the CDR3 is TGTGCCAGCAGCTTAGTAGCAGCGGGAGGCCGGGGAGAGCAGTTCTTC.

In nucleotides, the CDR3 is TGTGCCAGCAGTCTTACTACACGGGGCGCCACTGAAGCTTTCTTT. Amino acid sequence: CASSLTTRGATEAFF. The V gene is TRBV28, the J gene TRBJ1-1, with D possibly matching TRBD1 (5 bases). V lost 5 bases to trimming and J lost 4 bases, with 17 bases between them. The CDR3 totals 15 residues. CDR1 and CDR2 from the germline V gene are MDHEN and SYDVKM.

The CDR3 protein is CASSLPINTEAFF. The CDR3 bases are TGTGCCAGCAGTCTCCCCATCAACACTGAAGCTTTCTTT. V and J are TRBV28 and TRBJ1-1; D is unresolved. Germline assignment: CDR1 MDHEN and CDR2 SYDVKM. V dropped 5 bases and J dropped 2 bases, with 9 bases sitting between them. CDR3 length equals 13 residues.

This chain uses TRBV7-6 with TRBJ1-4; the D is unclear. V lost 1 base and J lost 7, with 10 bases in between. This CDR3 spans 14 amino acids. The germline gives CDR1 SGHVS, CDR2 FNYEAQ. CDR3 in amino acids: CASSLEGGGEKLFF. In DNA, the CDR3 is TGTGCCAGCAGCTTAGAAGGCGGCGGTGAAAAACTGTTTTTT.

There are a few counts of this clone. V usage is TRBV6-4 and J usage is TRBJ1-5; 9 bases align to TRBD1. V trimming: 5 bases; J trimming: 6 bases; junction bases outside the gene matches: 2. This CDR3 region has 13 residues. Germline V gene lookup returns CDR1 MRHNA and CDR2 SNTAGT. The CDR3 DNA reads TGTGCCAGCAGTCCGGACAGGGGTCAGCCCCAGCATTTT. Protein: CASSPDRGQPQHF.

The chain carries TRBV6-1 and TRBJ2-7; D is unclear. The CDR3 contains 14 residues. Germline CDR1 MNHNS, CDR2 SASEGT. Between the trimmed V and J ends, which lost 1 base and 0 bases, there was a span of 7 bases. CDR3: CASSEVGFSYEQYF. The CDR3 DNA sequence: TGTGCCAGCAGTGAAGTTGGTTTCTCCTACGAGCAGTACTTC.

This clone was recorded only once. The CDR3 region has the DNA TGTGCCAGCAGCCCATGGACTAGCCCTCGGGCCCAGCATTTT. The encoded protein is CASSPWTSPRAQHF. J is TRBJ1-5 and V is TRBV5-6; no reliable D call. V lost 4 bases, J lost 11 bases, and 19 bases lay in between. Germline CDR1 is SGHDT and CDR2 is YYEEEE. The CDR3 loop spans 14 amino acids.

The V call is TRBV5-1, the J call TRBJ2-1; TRBD2 aligns across 10 bases. V was clipped by 4 bases and J by 2 bases; unmatched bases: 3. The germline gives CDR1 SGHRS, CDR2 YFSETQ. The CDR3 totals 15 residues. This CDR3 reads CASSTTSGTYNEQFF. As DNA, the CDR3 is TGCGCCAGCAGCACAACTAGCGGGACCTACAATGAGCAGTTCTTC.

V gene TRBV7-9 combines with J gene TRBJ2-6; 7 bases are a match to TRBD1. The CDR3 is 17 amino acids. Germline trimming cut 5 bases from V and 0 bases from J; bases unmatched to any gene: 7. Looked up from germline, CDR1 is SEHNR and CDR2 is FQNEAQ (reference sequence). Written as DNA, the CDR3 is TGTGCCAGCAGCCCCGTACAGGGGAACTCTGGGGCCAACGTCCTGACTTTC. The encoded protein is CASSPVQGNSGANVLTF.

V and J are TRBV10-1 and TRBJ2-1, with TRBD2 matching over 13 bases. The CDR3 consists of 14 residues. Germline V lookup: CDR1 WNHNN, CDR2 SYGVQD (reference sequence). Trimming cost V 8 bases and J 9 bases; bases outside gene matches: 7. The CDR3 is CASLTSGRASEQFF. The CDR3 DNA follows: TGCGCCAGCCTAACTAGCGGGAGGGCTAGTGAGCAGTTCTTC.

In the case of this clone: The junction departs from germline at one end; a sequencing error may be responsible. This sequence joins TRBV7-2 and TRBJ2-7; TRBD1 or TRBD2 may be the D gene (5 bases each). The CDR3 loop spans 13 amino acids. Germline V lookup: CDR1 SGHTA, CDR2 FQGNSA. The CDR3 region is CASSFARRGGEVF. CDR3 DNA: TGTGCCAGCAGCTTCGCTCGACGGGGCGGAGAGGTGTTC.